This T cell receptor beta chain was recovered during a study of CD8 T cells in Susac syndrome. Study information: Intravenous immunoglobulin alone or corticosteroids were being given to patients with Susac syndrome at blood draw, unless they were therapy-naive.

RNA in amounts of roughly 0.45 to 1 ug was reverse transcribed with random hexamers. The TCR beta CDR3 was amplified by immunoSEQ multiplex PCR across 54 Vbeta, 13 Jbeta. Each CDR3 protein gets one entry after TCRdb re-called the immunoSEQ multiplex PCR reads with MiXCR. This sample carries some 120,000 distinct CDR3 sequences, more than 90% of them seen once, and the ten largest clones take 0.21%. Negative isolation was used for CD8+ and CD4+ T cells, and FACS enrichment was applied to TEMRA cells. Trimming pared 4 bases from V and 1 base from J, leaving 14 bases between. Germline V gene lookup returns CDR1 LGHDT and CDR2 YNNKEL (reference sequence). The length of the CDR3 is 15 residues.

Material for sequencing was CD8+ T cells from PBMCs. The rearrangement uses TRBV3-1 and TRBJ2-7, with D perhaps TRBD1 (6 bases). This receptor was identified in a human donor with Susac syndrome. The chain's CDR3 is CASSPTEQGSYEQYF. The DNA of the CDR3 is TGTGCCAGCAGCCCTACAGAACAGGGATCCTACGAGCAGTACTTC.